A selection of T cell receptor beta chains follows, all from one sample in a study of blood T cells in healthy people across ages. TCRdb recomputed calls from the 5' RACE reads with MiXCR, one row per CDR3 protein. The data show 600,000 to 850,000 distinct CDR3 sequences, 40% to 45% seen once. The sample comprised blood. These receptor sequences come from a woman aged 60 to 75 in good health. Each CDR3 is given with its conserved first and last residue. A D gene is named only where the DNA matches it firmly. Clone size appears in some rows only: once, few, many, or a class for an expanded clone.

TRBD2,few,TRBJ2-3,TRBV27,CASSLLGGGGDTQYF,TGTGCCAGCAGTCTTCTCGGGGGGGGTGGAGATACGCAGTATTTT
TRBD1,-,TRBJ1-2,TRBV10-3,CAISESGQGAGGYTF,TGTGCCATCAGTGAGTCCGGACAGGGGGCTGGTGGCTACACCTTC
-,-,TRBJ2-7,TRBV7-2,CASSMTGFYEQYF,TGTGCCAGCAGCATGACAGGCTTCTACGAGCAGTACTTC
TRBD2,few,TRBJ2-1,TRBV7-3,CASSEGLASPYNEQFF,TGTGCCAGCAGCGAAGGACTAGCCTCCCCTTACAATGAGCAGTTCTTC
-,-,TRBJ2-1,TRBV5-1,CASSRGSEEQFF,TGCGCCAGCAGTAGGGGGTCCGAAGAGCAGTTCTTC
TRBD2,few,TRBJ2-1,TRBV27,CASTLIRLAGENEQFF,TGTGCCAGCACCCTAATACGACTAGCGGGAGAAAATGAGCAGTTCTTC
TRBD1,-,TRBJ1-5,TRBV27,CASSFRGQGPQYSNQPQHF,TGTGCCAGCAGTTTCCGGGGACAGGGGCCTCAATATAGCAATCAGCCCCAGCATTTT
-,few,TRBJ1-1,TRBV10-3,CAIRLRVEDTEAFF,TGTGCCATCCGTCTCCGGGTGGAGGACACTGAAGCTTTCTTT
-,few,TRBJ1-5,TRBV20-1,CSAIGGSISNQPQHF,TGCAGTGCCATCGGGGGTAGCATTAGCAATCAGCCCCAGCATTTT
-,-,TRBJ2-6,TRBV9,CASSVLDSGANVLTF,TGTGCCAGCAGCGTATTGGACTCTGGGGCCAACGTCCTGACTTTC
TRBD2,-,TRBJ2-7,TRBV18,CASSLTQTSGTRSSYEQYF,TGTGCCAGCTCACTCACCCAGACTAGCGGGACTAGAAGCTCCTACGAGCAGTACTTC
-,-,TRBJ2-7,TRBV20-1,CSAKIGFRSSYEQYF,TGCAGTGCTAAAATTGGCTTCAGGAGCTCCTACGAGCAGTACTTC
-,few,TRBJ2-7,TRBV7-6,CASSLVSFPFREQYF,TGTGCCAGCAGCTTAGTGTCATTTCCCTTTCGGGAGCAGTACTTC
TRBD1,few,TRBJ1-4,TRBV20-1,CSARSPQGDEKLFF,TGCAGTGCCCGATCCCCCCAGGGGGATGAAAAACTGTTTTTT
-,-,TRBJ2-7,TRBV4-2,CASSQGMGGGVSYEQYF,TGTGCCAGCAGCCAAGGGATGGGGGGCGGGGTTTCCTACGAGCAGTACTTC
TRBD2,-,TRBJ2-7,TRBV27,CASRDWTSGAGEQYF,TGTGCCAGCAGAGACTGGACTAGCGGGGCGGGGGAGCAGTACTTC
TRBD2,-,TRBJ2-1,TRBV27,CASSSGLAGRLQYNEQFF,TGTGCCAGCAGTTCGGGACTAGCGGGACGACTACAATACAATGAGCAGTTCTTC
TRBD1,-,TRBJ1-2,TRBV12-3/TRBV12-4,CASSGSGQGLYYGYTF,TGTGCCAGCAGTGGGTCGGGACAGGGGCTTTACTATGGCTACACCTTC
-,-,TRBJ2-1,TRBV9,CASSIQSYNEQFF,TGTGCCAGCAGCATACAGAGCTACAATGAGCAGTTCTTC
TRBD1,many,TRBJ2-3,TRBV7-2,CASSLYFPGQGRDTQYF,TGTGCCAGCAGCTTATATTTTCCGGGACAGGGCAGAGATACGCAGTATTTT
-,many,TRBJ1-5,TRBV29-1,CSAKTASNQPQHF,TGCAGCGCTAAGACAGCTAGCAATCAGCCCCAGCATTTT
TRBD1,few,TRBJ2-7,TRBV12-3/TRBV12-4,CASSWDRGLYEQYF,TGTGCCAGCAGTTGGGACAGGGGACTCTACGAGCAGTACTTC
-,-,TRBJ1-4,TRBV4-3,CASSQGLVGEKLFF,TGCGCCAGCAGCCAAGGTTTGGTAGGCGAAAAACTGTTTTTT
-,-,TRBJ2-1,TRBV6-5,CASSYGGTQGNEQFF,TGTGCCAGCAGTTACGGGGGAACCCAAGGCAATGAGCAGTTCTTC
-,-,TRBJ2-7,TRBV30,CAWKRVYEQYF,TGTGCCTGGAAACGAGTCTACGAGCAGTACTTC
-,-,TRBJ1-4,TRBV7-9,CASSFPGDAANEKLFF,TGTGCCAGCAGCTTCCCCGGGGACGCCGCTAATGAAAAACTGTTTTTT
-,-,TRBJ2-5,TRBV29-1,CSAGVEQYF,TGCAGCGCAGGAGTTGAGCAGTACTTC
-,-,TRBJ2-5,TRBV5-1,CASSWEGAETQYF,TGCGCCAGCAGCTGGGAGGGGGCAGAGACCCAGTACTTC
-,-,TRBJ2-5,TRBV5-6,CASSSVQRGSDETQYF,TGTGCCAGCAGCTCGGTTCAACGGGGTTCTGACGAGACCCAGTACTTC
-,-,TRBJ2-5,TRBV20-1,CSASPGAGLQTQYF,TGCAGTGCTAGCCCGGGGGCGGGCTTGCAGACCCAGTACTTC
-,-,TRBJ2-3,TRBV12-5,CASGLTTLDTQYF,TGTGCTAGTGGTTTGACCACCCTGGATACGCAGTATTTT
-,-,TRBJ2-5,TRBV18,CASSPARAQETQYF,TGTGCCAGCTCACCAGCCAGGGCCCAAGAGACCCAGTACTTC
TRBD2,-,TRBJ2-3,TRBV20-1,CSGQPGGDTQYF,TGCAGTGGCCAGCCCGGGGGGGATACGCAGTATTTT
-,once,TRBJ2-3,TRBV18,CASSPRGGQRPDTQYF,TGTGCCAGCTCACCGAGGGGGGGCCAAAGACCAGATACGCAGTATTTT
TRBD1,-,TRBJ1-1,TRBV5-6,CASSFGTGLGTEAFF,TGTGCCAGCAGCTTCGGGACAGGCTTGGGCACTGAAGCTTTCTTT
TRBD2,few,TRBJ2-1,TRBV7-3,CASSRGGTSLSEQFF,TGTGCCAGCAGCCGTGGGGGGACTAGTCTTAGTGAGCAGTTCTTC
-,-,TRBJ1-5,TRBV27,CASSPRTPGNQPQHF,TGTGCCAGCAGTCCGAGAACCCCTGGCAATCAGCCCCAGCATTTT
-,few,TRBJ2-3,TRBV7-3,CASSSTGPPGDTQYF,TGTGCCAGCAGCTCAACCGGGCCTCCCGGAGATACGCAGTATTTT
-,many,TRBJ2-3,TRBV12-5,CASGLGIDSWADTQYF,TGTGCTAGTGGTTTGGGGATTGACTCTTGGGCAGATACGCAGTATTTT
TRBD2,-,TRBJ2-5,TRBV20-1,CSVSGGRGSLTGDEQYF,TGCAGTGTCAGTGGCGGGAGGGGAAGCTTGACTGGGGATGAGCAGTACTTC
TRBD1,few,TRBJ1-1,TRBV28,CASSLRRTGNTEAFF,TGTGCCAGCAGTTTACGTCGGACAGGGAACACTGAAGCTTTCTTT
-,once,TRBJ2-1,TRBV7-2,CASSSPWEETQFF,TGTGCCAGCAGCAGCCCCTGGGAGGAGACCCAGTTCTTC
TRBD1,once,TRBJ2-7,TRBV7-2,CASSLAGGGSGLYEQYF,TGTGCCAGCAGCTTAGCAGGGGGCGGGTCCGGGCTTTACGAGCAGTACTTC
-,-,TRBJ2-3,TRBV7-9,CASSLVLRATDTQYF,TGTGCCAGCAGCTTAGTACTCCGGGCCACAGATACGCAGTATTTT
TRBD2,many,TRBJ2-7,TRBV29-1,CSVLPAVTSGDYEQYF,TGCAGCGTCCTGCCCGCGGTGACTAGCGGTGACTACGAGCAGTACTTC